This T cell receptor (beta chain) was identified during a study of T-cell memory formation after mild COVID-19. The germline CDR1 and CDR2 sequences are SGHRS and YFSETQ. CDR3 length: 14 residues. J was trimmed by 4 bases and V by 4 bases; bases with no gene match: 4. This clonotype was seen a handful of times. TCRdb analysed the 5' RACE reads with MiXCR anew, one entry per CDR3 protein. This table has about 350,000 distinct CDR3 sequences, about 20% appearing once. The genes are TRBV5-1 and TRBJ2-5, with 10 bases fitting TRBD2. This receptor was obtained from a man younger than 30 who had mild COVID-19 (a few samples of this study predate the infection). Cell type and time point are not known. Source material: PBMCs or a T cell subset sorted from them (not recorded which). The CDR3 DNA follows: TGCGCCAGCAGCACCGAGCGGGGGGGAGAGACCCAGTACTTC. This gives the protein CASSTERGGETQYF.